The 2 T cell receptor beta chains reported below all come from one sample, sequenced in a study of tissue T cells after allogeneic stem cell transplantation. Repertoires were generated with immunoSEQ multiplex PCR, while TCRdb's copy carries only in-frame clones and drops some. Counted here are a few thousand clones, roughly 48% occurring once; the ten biggest clones make up around 5.9%. Indicated time point: mouse harvest day 7 after allogeneic transplant. Mouse grafts combined 10^7 T-cell-depleted bone marrow cells with 10^6 splenic CD5+ T cells. The sample was gut tissue. These receptors all stem from a female BALB/c mouse given C57BL/6 T cells with graft-versus-host disease after an allogeneic hematopoietic cell transplant.

This clone occurred a few times. Gene names and germline refer to mouse. The sequenced fragment ends 1 residue before the CDR3 boundary, so the rest is inferred from the germline J gene. The chain couples TRBV2 to TRBJ1-1; a possible D gene is TRBD1 (6 bases). Germline CDR1 reads LGHNA; CDR2 reads YSYQKL. The CDR3 runs 15 residues. Trimming stripped 0 bases from V and 0 bases from J, with 8 bases between. CDR3 bases read: TGTGCCAGCAGCCAAGACTGGACAGCAAACACAGAAGTCTTC. This gives the protein CASSQDWTANTEVF. The whole CDR3 reads CASSQDWTANTEVFF.

As regards this clone: Genes and germline are mouse. CDR3 residues: CAEGGEDTQYF. Partial CDR3 DNA: TGTGCTGAGGGGGGAGAGGACACCCAGTAC. The chain is built from TRBV2 and TRBJ2-5; TRBD1 or TRBD2 may be the D gene (6 bases each). The read ends 1 residue shy of where the CDR3 ends; the end is completed using the germline J gene. There are 11 residues in the CDR3. CDR1 and CDR2 from the germline V gene are LGHNA and YSYQKL.